A single sample is the source of the 21 T cell receptor beta chains below, sequenced in a study of blood T cell repertoires in COVID-19. The assay was immunoSEQ multiplex PCR, and TCRdb's table has in-frame clones only and misses some. The sample includes around 86,000 clones, about 89% seen only once; the top ten take around 7.4%. The sequenced material came from peripheral blood. The source is a human donor with acute or convalescent COVID-19. The donor label of this sample is uncertain.

The J gene is TRBJ2-2, the V gene TRBV11-3, with D uncertain. The ends were cut back, 2 bases at V and 2 bases at J, with 12 bases in the middle. Germline CDR1 SGHNT, CDR2 YENEEA. This CDR3 spans 16 amino acids. CDR3 residues: CASSLTRVVNTGELFF. Here the CDR3 DNA reads TGTGCCAGCAGCTTAACCCGCGTAGTAAACACCGGGGAGCTGTTTTTT.

J is TRBJ1-4 and V is TRBV7-9; weak D call: TRBD1 (6 bases). Germline V gives CDR1 SEHNR, CDR2 FQNEAQ (reference sequence). Trimming pared 1 base from V and 4 bases from J, leaving 7 bases between. CDR3 length: 14 amino acids. DNA of the CDR3: TGTGCCAGCAGCTTAGACAGGGATAATGAAAAACTGTTTTTT. Encoded protein: CASSLDRDNEKLFF.

The chain combines TRBV18 with TRBJ2-5, with D tentatively TRBD1 (6 bases). The CDR3 spans 15 residues. The V end was cut by 6 bases, the J end by 5 bases, with 19 bases between. CDR1 is KGHSH and CDR2 is LQKENI in the germline V gene. CDR3 region: CASSPVGQGQETQYF. DNA for the CDR3: TGTGCCAGCTCCCCGGTGGGGCAGGGGCAGGAGACCCAGTACTTC.

This clone appeared a single time. The genes are TRBV11-3 and TRBJ2-1; tentative D call: TRBD1 (6 bases). Per the germline V gene, CDR1 is SGHNT and CDR2 is YENEEA. The CDR3 runs 16 residues. Trimming took off 3 bases at V and 8 bases at J, with 20 bases between the two ends. CDR3 protein: CASSFRGGGVSHEQFF. CDR3 bases: TGTGCCAGCAGCTTCCGCGGTGGGGGCGTTTCCCATGAGCAGTTCTTC.

The chain links TRBV5-1 to TRBJ1-1, with D perhaps matching TRBD1 (6 bases). V lost 1 base and J lost 1, with 11 bases in between. The CDR3 extends over 15 amino acids. Germline loops: CDR1 SGHRS, CDR2 YFSETQ. CDR3 bases: TGCGCCAGCAGCTTGACGGACAGATCGAACACTGAAGCTTTCTTT. Translated, it gives CASSLTDRSNTEAFF.

This clone was found once. The chain employs TRBV19 and TRBJ2-7; 9 bases map to TRBD1. CDR3 length: 15 residues. The V and J ends lost 1 base and 6 bases, in that order; junction bases with no gene match: 7. CDR1 LNHDA and CDR2 SQIVND come from the germline V gene (reference sequence). DNA of the CDR3: TGTGCCAGTAGTATAGGAACAGGGGGCTTTGGCGAGCAGTACTTC. Its translation: CASSIGTGGFGEQYF.

The V call is TRBV7-6, the J call TRBJ2-1, with D perhaps matching TRBD2 (5 bases). V lost 3 bases to trimming and J lost 9 bases, with 12 bases between them. Germline V CDR1 and CDR2: SGHVS, FNYEAQ. This CDR3 contains 13 residues. The CDR3 sequence is CASSFEGYREQFF. DNA of the CDR3: TGTGCCAGCAGCTTTGAGGGTTACCGTGAGCAGTTCTTC.

V usage is TRBV2 and J usage is TRBJ2-3; no clear D gene. V was cut by 6 bases and J by 13 bases, with 23 bases left in between. This CDR3 is 14 amino acids long. Germline-derived CDR1 and CDR2 are SNHLY and FYNNEI. The CDR3 loop reads CASSYILGVTDKYF. CDR3 coding DNA: TGTGCCAGCAGCTACATCTTAGGAGTTACCGATAAGTATTTT.

The table lists this clone with a count of one. The chain uses TRBV6-5 and TRBJ2-7; weak D call: TRBD1 (5 bases). CDR3 size: 14 residues. Germline CDR1 is MNHEY and CDR2 is SVGAGI. The germline V and J ends were trimmed by 2 bases and 1 base, with 9 bases remaining between them. The CDR3 nucleotides are TGTGCCAGCAGTTACACCAGGGTTTCCTACGAGCAGTACTTC. Translated: CASSYTRVSYEQYF.

The rearrangement uses TRBV3-1 (or the pseudogene TRBV3-2) and TRBJ2-6, with TRBD2 matching over 11 bases. The germline gives CDR1 LGHDT, CDR2 YNNKEL (reference sequence). This CDR3 has 20 amino acids. The V and J ends lost 0 bases and 0 bases, in that order; junction bases with no gene match: 7. CDR3 protein: CASSQEYSGGAVSGANVLTF. For the CDR3, the DNA is TGTGCCAGCAGCCAAGAATATAGCGGGGGGGCCGTCTCTGGGGCCAACGTCCTGACTTTC.

The chain has TRBV28 and TRBJ2-1; 7 bases line up with TRBD2. Trimming cost V 7 bases and J 4 bases; bases outside gene matches: 10. Looked up from germline, CDR1 is MDHEN and CDR2 is SYDVKM. The CDR3 totals 15 residues. CDR3 amino acids: CASTPGLRIYNEQFF. CDR3 nucleotide sequence: TGTGCCAGCACCCCGGGACTAAGGATATACAATGAGCAGTTCTTC.

The gene calls are TRBV6-2 or TRBV6-3 and TRBJ2-7; the match to TRBD2 covers 10 bases. Germline V gene lookup returns CDR1 MNHEY and CDR2 SVGEGT. The CDR3 runs 15 residues. Losses at the gene ends were 3 bases for V and 2 bases for J; bases not matched to a gene: 4. CDR3 sequence (DNA): TGTGCCAGCAGTTATTCGGGACTAGCGCCCTACGAGCAGTACTTC. Its translation: CASSYSGLAPYEQYF.

The gene calls are TRBV19 and TRBJ2-7; D is ambiguous. The V gene lost 7 bases and the J gene lost 7 bases, with 14 bases spanning the gap. The CDR3 runs 12 residues. Germline V gives CDR1 LNHDA, CDR2 SQIVND (reference sequence). The CDR3 region is CASNDPPKEQYF. The CDR3 DNA sequence: TGTGCCAGTAACGATCCCCCTAAAGAGCAGTACTTC.

This clone was seen a few times. The rearrangement links TRBV6-4 to TRBJ2-3, with D maybe TRBD2 (5 bases). V lost 0 bases, J lost 1 base, and 8 bases lay in between. CDR1 MRHNA and CDR2 SNTAGT come from the germline V gene. The CDR3 has 15 amino acids. CDR3 loop: CASSDSNGGTDTQYF. The CDR3 DNA reads as TGTGCCAGCAGTGACTCGAACGGGGGCACAGATACGCAGTATTTT.

A word on this clone: Other DNA sequences in this sample translate to the same CDR3. The chain employs TRBV28 and TRBJ2-7; the D gene is possibly TRBD1 (5 bases). Germline-derived CDR1 and CDR2 are MDHEN and SYDVKM. Trimming took off 3 bases at V and 4 bases at J, with 10 bases between the two ends. The CDR3 spans 13 residues. The chain's CDR3 is CASSLSRVYEQYF. The CDR3 DNA follows: TGTGCCAGCAGTTTGTCCAGGGTGTACGAGCAGTACTTC.

V is TRBV13 and J is TRBJ2-1, with 9 bases matching TRBD2. From germline, CDR1 is PRHDT and CDR2 FYEKMQ (reference sequence). CDR3 length: 16 residues. The J segment lost 8 bases and the V segment lost 5 bases, leaving 13 bases of the junction unmatched. The CDR3 bases are TGTGCCAGCAGCGCCCTATTCGCGGGGGGGCTCGATGAGCAGTTCTTC. Translating it yields CASSALFAGGLDEQFF. Full variable domain (remainder filled in from reference TRBV13 and TRBJ2-1): AAGVIQSPRHLIKEKRETATLKCYPIPRHDTVYWYQQGPGQDPQFLISFYEKMQSDKGSIPDRFSAQQFSDYHSELNMSSLELGDSALYFCASSALFAGGLDEQFFGPGTRLTVL.

In DNA form, the CDR3 reads TGTGCCAGCAGTGAATGGCGACAGGGTCGCACTGAAGCTTTCTTT. Encoded protein: CASSEWRQGRTEAFF. V is TRBV6-1 and J is TRBJ1-1; 7 bases are shared with TRBD1. The CDR3 extends over 15 amino acids. Losses at the gene ends were 2 bases for V and 4 bases for J; bases not matched to a gene: 7. From germline, CDR1 is MNHNS and CDR2 SASEGT.

The rearrangement uses TRBV7-3 and TRBJ1-1, with D unclear. The V gene lost 5 bases and the J gene lost 1 base, with 11 bases spanning the gap. CDR1 and CDR2 (germline): SGHTA, FQGTGA. This CDR3 contains 14 residues. CDR3 sequence: CASSKSNRNTEAFF. The CDR3 nucleotides are TGTGCCAGCAGCAAGAGCAACAGGAACACTGAAGCTTTCTTT.

V gene TRBV3-1 (or the pseudogene TRBV3-2) combines with J gene TRBJ2-7; the match to TRBD1 covers 7 bases. The ends lost 2 bases at V and 3 bases at J; junction bases unmatched: 7. The CDR3 is 15 residues long. Germline values: CDR1 LGHDT, CDR2 YNNKEL (reference sequence). CDR3 sequence (DNA): TGTGCCAGCAGCCAAAGATTCGACAGGGTCTACGAGCAGTACTTC. Amino acid sequence: CASSQRFDRVYEQYF.

As concerns this clone: In the same sample, other DNA sequences code for this CDR3. This chain joins TRBV3-1 (or the pseudogene TRBV3-2) and TRBJ2-7; D unresolved. V was clipped by 0 bases and J by 4 bases, with 4 bases between them. CDR3 length equals 12 residues. Germline V gene sequence: CDR1 LGHDT, CDR2 YNNKEL (reference sequence). CDR3: CASSQDSYEQYF. The CDR3 DNA follows: TGTGCCAGCAGCCAAGATTCGTACGAGCAGTACTTC.

The V and J genes are TRBV3-1 (or the pseudogene TRBV3-2) and TRBJ2-2; 7 bases are shared with TRBD2. CDR1 LGHDT and CDR2 YNNKEL come from the germline V gene (reference sequence). This CDR3 contains 16 residues. V dropped 6 bases and J dropped 3; count of bases not matched to a gene: 10. The CDR3 loop reads CASRPLVAGDTGELFF. The CDR3 DNA follows: TGTGCCAGCAGGCCGCTTGTAGCGGGTGACACCGGGGAGCTGTTTTTT.